This T cell receptor beta chain was captured by sequencing in a study of blood T cell repertoires in COVID-19 (dated by TCRdb to about 2020). Regarding the research as a whole: Samples covering the acute and convalescent phases of COVID-19 were provided by collaborators in the United States, Italy and Spain. The prospective study material was composed of cDNA or gDNA derived from T cells, B-cell-depleted T cells, or PBMCs. Subjects who had been exposed to COVID-19, were actively infected with it, or had recovered from it provided the deeply sampled blood TCRbeta repertoires that made up the dataset. The repertoires were released in a freely available public database intended as a resource for research on the immune response to SARS-CoV-2. The samples were drawn from the first 160 participants of the ongoing ImmuneRACE study and from over a thousand subjects provided by 6 global collaborators. Sample metadata almost always included a de-identified subject ID, COVID-19 status, age in years and sex. HLA class I and class II types, where available, came from metadata supplied by the sample provider rather than from assay-based typing.

One collaborating source in Seattle enrolled patients while the patients were actively infected and followed the patients over time throughout the course of disease. Each collaborating institution followed its own protocols to collect whole blood in K2EDTA tubes. For TCRbeta analysis, collaborators shipped samples in one of three forms: frozen whole blood, isolated PBMCs, or DNA extracted from either of those sample types. V and J are trimmed by 4 bases and 9 bases, and the gene matches miss 4 bases of the junction. CDR1 and CDR2 (SGHDT, YYEEEE) derive from the germline V gene. The CDR3 sequence holds 12 residues, the cysteine and phenylalanine included. CDR3 DNA is the only sequence kept; it has 36 bases, read in frame from the first base. TCRbeta CDR3 regions were amplified from genomic DNA using the immunoSEQ Assay, a bias-controlled multiplex PCR. The study's own analysis went as follows. Nucleated cell counts per sample were estimated from amplification of reference gene primers within the assay. To quantify the absolute abundance of each unique TCRbeta CDR3 rearrangement, sequence reads were collapsed and filtered. For each sample, productive Simpson clonality was calculated as the square root of Simpson's diversity index over productive rearrangements. TCRdb re-hosts the immuneACCESS table, in-frame sequences only. Its copies lack some clones; in the studies checked, an unresolved V gene accounts for under half of them, and the cause for the rest is not known. V and J calls and clone size are those listed in that table; D and trimming were worked out from the DNA. For this sample there are around 150,000 clones; 92% appear just once. The ten largest clonotypes hold around 4.6% of the sample.

As concerns this clone: Its cognate antigen has yet to be identified. The record has no base qualities; no much larger clone is one base away.

The paper's findings and limits, for the study overall: The amount of clinical and demographic metadata varied by source and participant and was provided uncurated.

The chain links TRBV5-6 with TRBJ2-1, and 7 junction bases match TRBD2. Sequencing was done on a sample of peripheral blood. The sequence came from a man under 40 with COVID-19, enrolled during active disease. The CDR3 protein sequence reads: CASSGLAGEQFF. The sequence in DNA is TGTGCCAGCAGCGGATTAGCGGGTGAGCAGTTCTTC.